Here is one T cell receptor (beta chain) with its context. This clonotype has a count of ten or more. This receptor's antigen is unknown. No per-base quality is available; no much larger clone lies one base away. The sample belongs to a study of breast tumors, draining lymph nodes, adjacent tissues (dated by TCRdb to 2016 to 2018). Concerning the study at large: The study compared TCR beta repertoires across tumor, adjacent nontumor tissue and axillary lymph nodes from breast cancer patients. The study was designed to assess the relationships and possible T-cell exchange between tumor, surrounding tissue and draining lymph node repertoires in human breast cancer. The full study reports these points: The conclusion that tumor T cells originate in lymph nodes was presented as consistent with a hypothesis rather than as directly demonstrated. T-cell repertoire diversity in tumors was found to be lower than in lymph nodes but higher than in nontumor tissue, and preferential V and J gene usage was observed. The data were considered consistent with most tumor T cells being derived from the lymph node and subsequently expanding within tumor tissue. Tumor and nontumor tissue repertoires were significantly more similar in luminal-like than in basal-like breast cancer.

Based on the germline V gene (reference sequence), the CDR1 and CDR2 sequences are DFQATT and SNEGSKA. The CDR3 measures 15 amino acids from cysteine to phenylalanine. The read is trimmed to its CDR3 DNA, 45 bases read in frame from base 1. V is cut by 1 base and J by 1 base, and the space between the germline ends is 11 bases. The reads were generated on an Illumina HiSeq 2000. Multiplex PCR amplification was used to build the TCR beta chain libraries. High-throughput sequencing was used to analyze the amplified TCR beta chain products. The public reads were reanalyzed by TCRdb: fastp trimming at Q25, MiXCR alignment, in-frame beta chains only. Rows are combined by CDR3 protein, so each entry shows the most common genes and DNA. Counted in this sample were about 110,000 distinct CDR3 sequences; 30% of them appeared once. The top ten constitute 4.5% to 7% of the sample. The axillary draining lymph nodes of breast cancer patients were the source of the lymph node samples.

Sequencing was performed on axillary lymph node tissue. This TCR came from a female donor with breast cancer. Some clones in this sample may be carry-over from other donors' samples. This sequence uses TRBV20-1 and TRBJ2-1, and TRBD2 may be the D gene, going by 5 matching bases. The CDR3 corresponds to CSARGREPSYNEQFF. The DNA sequence is as follows: TGCAGTGCTAGAGGCCGGGAACCTTCCTACAATGAGCAGTTCTTC.